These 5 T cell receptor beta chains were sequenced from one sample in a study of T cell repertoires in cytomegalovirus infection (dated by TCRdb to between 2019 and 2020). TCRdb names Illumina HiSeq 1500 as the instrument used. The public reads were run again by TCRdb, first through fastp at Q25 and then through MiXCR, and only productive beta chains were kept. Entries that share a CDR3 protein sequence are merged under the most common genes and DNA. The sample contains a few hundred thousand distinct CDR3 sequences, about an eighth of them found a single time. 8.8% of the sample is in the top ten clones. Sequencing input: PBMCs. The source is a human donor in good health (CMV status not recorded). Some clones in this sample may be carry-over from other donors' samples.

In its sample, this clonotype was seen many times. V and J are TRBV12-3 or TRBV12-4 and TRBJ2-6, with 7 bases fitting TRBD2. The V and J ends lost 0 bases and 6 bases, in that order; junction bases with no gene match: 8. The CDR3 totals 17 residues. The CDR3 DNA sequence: TGTGCCAGCAGTTTAGCGGTAGAGGGAGGGGTGGCCAACGTCCTGACTTTC. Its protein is CASSLAVEGGVANVLTF.

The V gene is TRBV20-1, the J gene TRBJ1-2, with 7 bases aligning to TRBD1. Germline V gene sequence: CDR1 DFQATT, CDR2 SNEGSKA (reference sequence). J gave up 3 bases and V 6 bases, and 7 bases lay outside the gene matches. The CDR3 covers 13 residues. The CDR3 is CSAPTGTDYGYTF. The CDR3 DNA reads TGCAGTGCGCCGACAGGGACGGACTATGGCTACACCTTC.

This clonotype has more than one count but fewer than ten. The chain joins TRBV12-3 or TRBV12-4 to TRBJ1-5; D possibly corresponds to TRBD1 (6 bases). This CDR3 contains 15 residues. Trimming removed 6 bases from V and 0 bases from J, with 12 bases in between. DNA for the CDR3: TGTGCCAGCAGACTAGGACAGCTTAGCAATCAGCCCCAGCATTTT. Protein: CASRLGQLSNQPQHF.

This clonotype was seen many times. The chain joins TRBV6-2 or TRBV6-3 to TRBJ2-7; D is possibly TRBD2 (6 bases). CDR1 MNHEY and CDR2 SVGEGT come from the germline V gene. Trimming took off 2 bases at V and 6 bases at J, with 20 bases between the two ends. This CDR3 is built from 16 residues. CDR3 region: CASSYPWDSRGGEQYF. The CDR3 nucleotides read TGTGCCAGCAGTTACCCGTGGGACTCCCGGGGAGGCGAGCAGTACTTC.

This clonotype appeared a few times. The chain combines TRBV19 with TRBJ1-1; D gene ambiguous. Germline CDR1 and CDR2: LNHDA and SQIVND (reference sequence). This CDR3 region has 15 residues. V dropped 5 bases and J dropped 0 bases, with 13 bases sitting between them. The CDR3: CASSRAGAMNTEAFF. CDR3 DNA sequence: TGTGCCAGTAGTCGGGCAGGAGCCATGAACACTGAAGCTTTCTTT.